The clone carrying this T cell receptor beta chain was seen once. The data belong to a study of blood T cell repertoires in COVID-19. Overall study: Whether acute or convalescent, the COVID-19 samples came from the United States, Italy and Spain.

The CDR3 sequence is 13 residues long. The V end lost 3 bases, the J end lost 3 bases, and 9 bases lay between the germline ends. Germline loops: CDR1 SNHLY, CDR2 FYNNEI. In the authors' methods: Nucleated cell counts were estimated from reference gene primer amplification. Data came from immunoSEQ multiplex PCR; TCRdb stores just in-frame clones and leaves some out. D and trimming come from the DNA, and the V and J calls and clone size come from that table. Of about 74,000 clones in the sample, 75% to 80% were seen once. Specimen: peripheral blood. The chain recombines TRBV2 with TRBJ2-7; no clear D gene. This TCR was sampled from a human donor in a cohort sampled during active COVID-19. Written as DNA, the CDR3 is TGTGCCAGCAGTGAGGAACAGTTCTACGAGCAGTACTTC. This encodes CASSEEQFYEQYF.